A single sample is the source of the 25 T cell receptor beta chains below, sequenced in a study of cytomegalovirus exposure and HLA in healthy donors. Both 60 Vbeta primers and 13 Jbeta primers went into the PCR. Profiled with immunoSEQ multiplex PCR; TCRdb holds only in-frame clones, not every one. This table lists 150,000 to 200,000 clones. Sequencing was done on a sample of PBMCs. These receptors originate from a man younger than 40 in good health and CMV-seronegative.

The V call is TRBV5-1, the J call TRBJ2-7; D might be TRBD2 (5 bases). Trimming left V 1 base short and J 10 bases short, with 12 bases between. Germline V gene lookup returns CDR1 SGHRS and CDR2 YFSETQ. The CDR3 totals 12 residues. CDR3 bases: TGCGCCAGCAGCTTGCAAGATGAGGGCCAGTACTTC. It codes for CASSLQDEGQYF.

The chain uses TRBV19 and TRBJ1-5; 8 nucleotides align to TRBD1. Germline CDR1 is LNHDA and CDR2 is SQIVND (reference sequence). Trimming took 5 bases from V and 3 from J; bases not matched to a gene: 6. The CDR3 is made up of 15 amino acids. The CDR3, as DNA: TGTGCCAGTAGTCCTCGACAGGGGCCCAATCAGCCCCAGCATTTT. It translates to CASSPRQGPNQPQHF.

The chain recombines TRBV30 with TRBJ1-5, with D perhaps matching TRBD1 (5 bases). The CDR3 totals 16 residues. V was clipped by 3 bases and J by 1 base, with 16 bases between them. In germline, CDR1 is GTSNPN, CDR2 SVGIG (reference sequence). In DNA, the CDR3 is TGTGCCTGGAGCGGGACTGGGGGAGAAAGCAATCAGCCCCAGCATTTT. The encoded protein is CAWSGTGGESNQPQHF.

V gene TRBV7-2 combines with J gene TRBJ2-7, with 7 bases aligning to TRBD1. This CDR3 region has 15 residues. Germline loops: CDR1 SGHTA, CDR2 FQGNSA. V lost 1 base and J lost 3; bases outside the gene matches: 6. CDR3 residues: CASSLGWTGSYEQYF. The CDR3 DNA reads as TGTGCCAGCAGCTTAGGATGGACAGGAAGCTACGAGCAGTACTTC.

The rearrangement joins TRBV5-1 to TRBJ1-1; 9 nucleotides match TRBD1. CDR1 is SGHRS and CDR2 is YFSETQ in the germline V gene. With 3 bases clipped from V and 2 bases from J, the junction kept 8 bases outside the gene matches. The CDR3 has 16 amino acids. The CDR3 DNA is TGCGCCAGCAGCTCTGGGGGACAGGGCTATAACACTGAAGCTTTCTTT. It encodes CASSSGGQGYNTEAFF.

The V gene is TRBV7-8, the J gene TRBJ2-7; 11 bases align to TRBD2. J lost 2 bases, V lost 4 bases, and 4 bases had no gene match. The CDR3 has 15 amino acids. In germline, CDR1 is SGHVS, CDR2 FQNEAQ. The CDR3 region is CASSSRGLAAYEQYF. For the CDR3, the DNA is TGTGCCAGCAGCTCGCGGGGACTAGCGGCCTACGAGCAGTACTTC.

This chain uses TRBV5-1 with TRBJ2-3, with 13 nucleotides matching TRBD2. CDR3 length equals 17 residues. V trimming: 4 bases; J trimming: 3 bases; junction bases outside the gene matches: 8. The germline V gene has CDR1 SGHRS and CDR2 YFSETQ. The CDR3 spells CASSLGTSGKATDTQYF. In nucleotides, the CDR3 is TGCGCCAGCAGCCTGGGGACTAGCGGGAAGGCAACAGATACGCAGTATTTT.

This chain joins TRBV9 and TRBJ1-1; D is unresolved. The germline gives CDR1 SGDLS, CDR2 YYNGEE. The CDR3 has 13 residues. Trimming took 4 bases from V and 6 from J, leaving 13 bases between them. The CDR3, as DNA: TGTGCCAGCAGCCCTCATCTGGCCGCTGAAGCTTTCTTT. It yields the protein CASSPHLAAEAFF.

The chain employs TRBV6-5 and TRBJ2-3; D ambiguous. The CDR3 spans 14 residues. The V and J ends lost 1 base and 2 bases respectively, with 7 bases between them. CDR1 is MNHEY and CDR2 is SVGAGI in the germline V gene. As DNA, the CDR3 is TGTGCCAGCAGTTACTTTGACTCCACAGATACGCAGTATTTT. Its protein product is CASSYFDSTDTQYF.

As concerns this clone: One end of the junction varies from germline; a read error may be responsible. The chain links TRBV19 to TRBJ2-3; 14 positions match TRBD2. The CDR3 contains 18 residues. Germline V gene data show CDR1 as LNHDA and CDR2 as SQIVND (reference sequence). The chain's CDR3 is CASRIATRTSGRLATQYF. The CDR3 bases are TGTGCCAGTAGGATAGCAACTCGGACTAGCGGGAGGCTGGCTACGCAGTATTTT. Using reference TRBV19 and TRBJ2-3 for the parts outside the CDR3, the full variable domain is DGGITQSPKYLFRKEGQNVTLSCEQNLNHDAMYWYRQDPGQGLRLIYYSQIVNDFQKGDIAEGYSVSREKKESFPLTVTSAQKNPTAFYLCASRIATRTSGRLATQYFGPGTRLTVL.

The chain uses TRBV13 and TRBJ1-2; D is undetermined. This CDR3 region has 16 residues. Germline CDR1 reads PRHDT; CDR2 reads FYEKMQ (reference sequence). The V gene lost 5 bases and the J gene lost 4 bases, with 20 bases spanning the gap. CDR3 bases: TGTGCCAGCAGCGGTCGTGGCAGCGAGATGCTCTATGGCTACACCTTC. It translates to CASSGRGSEMLYGYTF.

The chain combines TRBV4-3 with TRBJ2-1, with TRBD1 as a possible D gene (6 bases). The V end lost 0 bases, the J end lost 4 bases, and 10 bases lay between the germline ends. The CDR3 is 15 amino acids. CDR1 is LGHNA, CDR2 YSLEER, per germline. CDR3 residues: CASSQEPDSYNEQFF. The CDR3 DNA reads as TGCGCCAGCAGCCAAGAACCGGACAGTTACAATGAGCAGTTCTTC.

V usage is TRBV5-6 and J usage is TRBJ2-5; a possible D gene is TRBD1 (6 bases). Between the trimmed V and J ends, which lost 2 bases and 4 bases, there was a span of 15 bases. This CDR3 spans 15 amino acids. Germline V gives CDR1 SGHDT, CDR2 YYEEEE. The chain's CDR3 is CASSFGLTTGETQYF. In DNA form, the CDR3 reads TGTGCCAGCAGCTTCGGGCTCACGACAGGAGAGACCCAGTACTTC.

V is TRBV7-6 and J is TRBJ1-1; no firm D call. The CDR3 length is 14 residues. V lost 1 base and J lost 4, with 10 bases in between. CDR1 and CDR2 (germline): SGHVS, FNYEAQ. CDR3 protein: CASSLVQAATEAFF. DNA for the CDR3: TGTGCCAGCAGCTTAGTCCAGGCCGCCACTGAAGCTTTCTTT.

The chain carries TRBV11-2 and TRBJ2-7, with 9 bases fitting TRBD2. The CDR3 consists of 16 residues. Trimming removed 5 bases from V and 3 bases from J; junction bases left unmatched: 11. CDR1 is SGHAT and CDR2 is FQNNGV in the germline V gene. CDR3 region: CASSPHLAGTYYEQYF. Written as DNA, the CDR3 is TGTGCCAGCAGCCCGCACCTAGCGGGGACATACTACGAGCAGTACTTC.

The genes are TRBV28 and TRBJ1-4; D may be TRBD1 (5 bases). The CDR3 extends over 16 amino acids. Per the germline V gene, CDR1 is MDHEN and CDR2 is SYDVKM. Trimming pared 5 bases from V and 2 bases from J, leaving 15 bases between. The CDR3 sequence: CASSTGGPVTNEKLFF. In DNA form, the CDR3 reads TGTGCCAGCAGTACGGGGGGACCCGTCACTAATGAAAAACTGTTTTTT. The complete variable domain, with remaining parts taken from reference TRBV28 and TRBJ1-4, reads DVKVTQSSRYLVKRTGEKVFLECVQDMDHENMFWYRQDPGLGLRLIYFSYDVKMKEKGDIPEGYSVSREKKERFSLILESASTNQTSMYLCASSTGGPVTNEKLFFGSGTQLSVL.

The chain employs TRBV7-9 and TRBJ2-5; TRBD2 matches at 8 bases. This CDR3 contains 16 residues. With 5 bases clipped from V and 5 bases from J, the junction kept 13 bases outside the gene matches. The germline V gene encodes CDR1 SEHNR and CDR2 FQNEAQ (reference sequence). The CDR3 DNA sequence: TGTGCCAGCAGCCGAACCGGGGGGGCTGTTGGGGAGACCCAGTACTTC. Protein product: CASSRTGGAVGETQYF.

The chain has TRBV10-3 and TRBJ2-3, with a tentative D call TRBD1 (6 bases). Germline lookup yields CDR1 ENHRY and CDR2 SYGVKD. There are 16 residues in the CDR3. Trimming shortened V by 7 bases and J by 2 bases, and 19 bases separated the two germline ends. The CDR3 DNA sequence: TGTGCCATCAACTCCCGGGACACTTCGTCCACAGATACGCAGTATTTT. Its protein is CAINSRDTSSTDTQYF.

J is TRBJ2-3 and V is TRBV11-2; D is unresolved. CDR1 is SGHAT and CDR2 is FQNNGV in the germline V gene. The CDR3 loop spans 13 amino acids. Between the trimmed V and J ends, which lost 3 bases and 1 base, there was a span of 5 bases. CDR3 in amino acids: CASSFQGTDTQYF. CDR3 sequence (DNA): TGTGCCAGCAGCTTCCAGGGCACAGATACGCAGTATTTT.

The gene calls are TRBV4-3 and TRBJ1-2; 7 bases map to TRBD1. J gave up 4 bases and V 2 bases, and 7 bases lay outside the gene matches. In germline, CDR1 is LGHNA, CDR2 YSLEER. The CDR3 loop spans 15 amino acids. The CDR3 reads CASSQSPAGGYGYTF. DNA of the CDR3: TGCGCCAGCAGCCAAAGTCCGGCAGGGGGCTATGGCTACACCTTC.

CDR3 bases: TGTGCCAGCAGCCCCGATGCGAGGAGCACTGAAGCTTTCTTT. Amino acid sequence: CASSPDARSTEAFF. The rearrangement uses TRBV14 and TRBJ1-1; D unresolved. The CDR3 length is 14 residues. The V and J ends lost 4 bases and 4 bases respectively, with 13 bases between them. CDR1 is SGHDN and CDR2 is FVKESK in the germline V gene.

The chain carries TRBV11-3 and TRBJ2-1; TRBD1 matches 8 bases. Unmatched junction bases numbered 12, after V lost 5 bases and J lost 6 bases. In germline, CDR1 is SGHNT, CDR2 YENEEA. CDR3 length: 16 amino acids. CDR3 coding DNA: TGTGCCAGCAGCCCGTTGGGACAGGAAAGGAGCAATGAGCAGTTCTTC. Protein product: CASSPLGQERSNEQFF.

V usage is TRBV23-1 and J usage is TRBJ1-1; 10 nucleotides align to TRBD1. TRBV23-1 is an ORF; its function is uncertain. V lost 2 bases, J lost 4 bases, and 4 bases stayed unmatched. This CDR3 comprises 15 residues. Here the CDR3 reads CASSQVGQGRTEAFF. CDR3 DNA sequence: TGCGCCAGCAGTCAAGTGGGACAGGGGCGCACTGAAGCTTTCTTT.

V is TRBV7-9 and J is TRBJ2-7; 8 bases agree with TRBD1. Germline values: CDR1 SEHNR, CDR2 FQNEAQ (reference sequence). Losses at the gene ends were 1 base for V and 5 bases for J; bases not matched to a gene: 7. The CDR3 is 15 amino acids. The CDR3 DNA reads TGTGCCAGCAGCTTAGGGGGCAGGGGGCAGGACGAGCAGTACTTC. Amino acids: CASSLGGRGQDEQYF.

J is TRBJ2-1 and V is TRBV27, with 7 bases identical to TRBD2. The CDR3 is 16 amino acids. Germline V gene data show CDR1 as MNHEY and CDR2 as SMNVEV (reference sequence). Unmatched junction bases numbered 16, after V lost 6 bases and J lost 8 bases. In nucleotides, the CDR3 is TGTGCCAGCAGGAAACTAGCGTCCAACTCTAGGGATGAGCAGTTCTTC. Protein: CASRKLASNSRDEQFF.